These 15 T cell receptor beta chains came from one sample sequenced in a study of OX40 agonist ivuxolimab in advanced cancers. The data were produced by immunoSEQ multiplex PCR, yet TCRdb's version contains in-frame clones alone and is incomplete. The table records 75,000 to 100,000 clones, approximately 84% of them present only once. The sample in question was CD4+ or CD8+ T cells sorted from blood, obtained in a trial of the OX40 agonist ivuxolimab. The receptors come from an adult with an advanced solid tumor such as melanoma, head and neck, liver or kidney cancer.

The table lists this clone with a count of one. The DNA of the CDR3 is TGTGCCAGCCTAAGGACCCCCTTCGGGGAGACCCAGTACTTC. This translates into CASLRTPFGETQYF. The chain has TRBV7-2 and TRBJ2-5, with no clear D. Per the germline V gene, CDR1 is SGHTA and CDR2 is FQGNSA. The CDR3 is 14 amino acids. V was shortened by 8 bases and J by 5 bases, with 18 bases between the two germline ends. Together with reference TRBV7-2 and TRBJ2-5, the CDR3 gives the full variable domain: GAGVSQSPSNKVTEKGKDVELRCDPISGHTALYWYRQSLGQGLEFLIYFQGNSAPDKSGLPSDRFSAERTGGSVSTLTIQRTQQEDSAVYLCASLRTPFGETQYFGPGTRLLVL.

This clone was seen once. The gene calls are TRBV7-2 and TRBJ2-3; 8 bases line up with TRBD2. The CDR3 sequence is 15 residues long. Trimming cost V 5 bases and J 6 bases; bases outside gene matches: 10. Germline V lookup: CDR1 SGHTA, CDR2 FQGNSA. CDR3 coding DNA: TGTGCCAGCAGCATACTAGCGGAGTCCATGGATACGCAGTATTTT. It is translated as CASSILAESMDTQYF.

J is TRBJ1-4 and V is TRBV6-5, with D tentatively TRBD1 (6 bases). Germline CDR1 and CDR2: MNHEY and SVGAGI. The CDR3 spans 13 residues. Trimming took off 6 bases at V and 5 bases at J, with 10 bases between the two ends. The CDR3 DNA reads TGTGCCAGCAGGACAACAGGGAATGAAAAACTGTTTTTT. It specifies CASRTTGNEKLFF.

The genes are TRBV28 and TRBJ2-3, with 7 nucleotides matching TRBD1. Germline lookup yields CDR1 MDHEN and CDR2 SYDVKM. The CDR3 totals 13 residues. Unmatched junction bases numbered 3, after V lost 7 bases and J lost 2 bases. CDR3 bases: TGTGCCAGCATGGGGACAGTCACAGATACGCAGTATTTT. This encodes CASMGTVTDTQYF.

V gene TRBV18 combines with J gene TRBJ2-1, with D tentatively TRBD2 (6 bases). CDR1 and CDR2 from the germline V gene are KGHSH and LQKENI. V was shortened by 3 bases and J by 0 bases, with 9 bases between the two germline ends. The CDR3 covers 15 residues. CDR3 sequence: CASSPAGSSYNEQFF. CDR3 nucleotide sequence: TGTGCCAGCTCACCCGCGGGAAGCTCCTACAATGAGCAGTTCTTC.

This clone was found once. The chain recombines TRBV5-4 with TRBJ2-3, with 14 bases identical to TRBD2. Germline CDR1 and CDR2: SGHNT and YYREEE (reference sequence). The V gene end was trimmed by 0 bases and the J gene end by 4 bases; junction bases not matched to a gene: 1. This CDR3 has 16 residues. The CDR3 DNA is TGTGCCAGCAGCTTGGGACTAGCGGGAGGGTCAGATACGCAGTATTTT. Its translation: CASSLGLAGGSDTQYF.

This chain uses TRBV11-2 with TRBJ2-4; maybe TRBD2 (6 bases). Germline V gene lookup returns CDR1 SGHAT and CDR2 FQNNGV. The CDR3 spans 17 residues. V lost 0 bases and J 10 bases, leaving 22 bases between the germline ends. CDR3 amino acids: CASSLDRGARALGIQYF. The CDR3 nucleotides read TGTGCCAGCAGCTTAGATCGCGGGGCCAGGGCACTAGGGATTCAGTACTTC.

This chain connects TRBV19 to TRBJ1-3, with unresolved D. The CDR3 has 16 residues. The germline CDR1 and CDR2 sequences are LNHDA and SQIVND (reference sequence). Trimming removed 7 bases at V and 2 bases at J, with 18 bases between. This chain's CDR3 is CASTTNRGSAGNTIYF. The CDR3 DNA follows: TGTGCCAGTACCACCAACCGAGGGAGTGCTGGAAACACCATATATTTT.

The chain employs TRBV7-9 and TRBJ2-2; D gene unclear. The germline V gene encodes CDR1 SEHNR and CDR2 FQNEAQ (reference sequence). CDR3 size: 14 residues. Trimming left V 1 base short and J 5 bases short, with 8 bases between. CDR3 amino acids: CASSLDSGTGELFF. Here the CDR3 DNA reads TGTGCCAGCAGCTTAGATTCCGGGACCGGGGAGCTGTTTTTT.

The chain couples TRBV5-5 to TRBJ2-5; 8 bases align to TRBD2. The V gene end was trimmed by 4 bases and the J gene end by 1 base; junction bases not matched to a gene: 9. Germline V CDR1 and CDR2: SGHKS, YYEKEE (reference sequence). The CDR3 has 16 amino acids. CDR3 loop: CASSRQLAEIQETQYF. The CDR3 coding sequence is TGTGCCAGCAGCAGGCAACTAGCGGAGATCCAAGAGACCCAGTACTTC. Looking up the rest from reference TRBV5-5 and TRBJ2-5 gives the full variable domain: DAGVTQSPTHLIKTRGQQVTLRCSPISGHKSVSWYQQVLGQGPQFIFQYYEKEERGRGNFPDRFSARQFPNYSSELNVNALLLGDSALYLCASSRQLAEIQETQYFGPGTRLLVL.

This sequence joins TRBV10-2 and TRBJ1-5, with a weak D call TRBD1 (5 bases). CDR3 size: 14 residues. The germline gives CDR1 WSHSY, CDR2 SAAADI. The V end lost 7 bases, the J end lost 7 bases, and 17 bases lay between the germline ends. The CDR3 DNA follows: TGCGCCAGCATGGGTAACCAGGGAGGGCAGCCCCAGCATTTT. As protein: CASMGNQGGQPQHF.

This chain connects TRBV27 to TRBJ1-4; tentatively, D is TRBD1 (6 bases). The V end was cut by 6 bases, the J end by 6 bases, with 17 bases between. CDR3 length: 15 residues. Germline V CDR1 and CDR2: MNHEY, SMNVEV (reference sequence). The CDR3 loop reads CASSRQGIRDEKLFF. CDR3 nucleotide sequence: TGTGCCAGCAGCCGCCAGGGGATAAGGGATGAAAAACTGTTTTTT.

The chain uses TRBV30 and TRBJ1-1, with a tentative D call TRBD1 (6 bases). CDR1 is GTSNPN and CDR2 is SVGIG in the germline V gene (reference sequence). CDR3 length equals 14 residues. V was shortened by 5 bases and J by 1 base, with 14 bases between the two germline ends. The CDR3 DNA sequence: TGTGCCTGGTCCCCCGGACAGCCGAACACTGAAGCTTTCTTT. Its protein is CAWSPGQPNTEAFF.

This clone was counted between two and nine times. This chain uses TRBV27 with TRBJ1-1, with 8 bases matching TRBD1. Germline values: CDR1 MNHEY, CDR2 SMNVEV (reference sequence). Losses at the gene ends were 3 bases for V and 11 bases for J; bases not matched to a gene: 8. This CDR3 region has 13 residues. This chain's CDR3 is CASSFSGGALAFF. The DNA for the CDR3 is TGTGCCAGCAGTTTTTCAGGGGGCGCTTTGGCTTTCTTT.

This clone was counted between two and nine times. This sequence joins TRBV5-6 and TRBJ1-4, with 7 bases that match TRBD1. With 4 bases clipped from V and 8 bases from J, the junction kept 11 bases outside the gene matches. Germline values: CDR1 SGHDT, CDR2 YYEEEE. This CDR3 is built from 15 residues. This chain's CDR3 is CASSPGTEVREKLFF. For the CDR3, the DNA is TGTGCCAGCAGCCCGGGGACAGAGGTCCGAGAAAAACTGTTTTTT. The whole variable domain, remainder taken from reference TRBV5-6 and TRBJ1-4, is DAGVTQSPTHLIKTRGQQVTLRCSPKSGHDTVSWYQQALGQGPQFIFQYYEEEERQRGNFPDRFSGHQFPNYSSELNVNALLLGDSALYLCASSPGTEVREKLFFGSGTQLSVL.